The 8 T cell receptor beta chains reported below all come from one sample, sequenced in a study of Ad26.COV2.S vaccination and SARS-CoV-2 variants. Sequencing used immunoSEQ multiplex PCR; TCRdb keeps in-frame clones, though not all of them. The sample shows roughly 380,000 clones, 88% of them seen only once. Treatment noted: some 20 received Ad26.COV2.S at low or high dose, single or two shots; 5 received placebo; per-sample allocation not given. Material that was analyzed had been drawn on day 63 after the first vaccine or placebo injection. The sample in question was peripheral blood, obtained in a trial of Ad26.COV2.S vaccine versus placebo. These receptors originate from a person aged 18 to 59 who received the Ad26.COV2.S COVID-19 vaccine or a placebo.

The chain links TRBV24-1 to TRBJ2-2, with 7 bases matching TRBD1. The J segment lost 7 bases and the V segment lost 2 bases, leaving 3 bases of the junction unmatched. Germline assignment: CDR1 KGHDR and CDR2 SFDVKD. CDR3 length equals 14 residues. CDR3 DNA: TGTGCCACCAGTGATTCTACAGGGGTCGGGGAGCTGTTTTTT. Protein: CATSDSTGVGELFF.

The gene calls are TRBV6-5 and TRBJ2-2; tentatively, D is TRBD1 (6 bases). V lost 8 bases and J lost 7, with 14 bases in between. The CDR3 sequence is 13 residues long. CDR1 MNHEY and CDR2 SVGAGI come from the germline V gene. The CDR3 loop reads CASRGQLVGELFF. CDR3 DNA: TGTGCCAGCCGAGGACAGTTGGTCGGGGAGCTGTTTTTT.

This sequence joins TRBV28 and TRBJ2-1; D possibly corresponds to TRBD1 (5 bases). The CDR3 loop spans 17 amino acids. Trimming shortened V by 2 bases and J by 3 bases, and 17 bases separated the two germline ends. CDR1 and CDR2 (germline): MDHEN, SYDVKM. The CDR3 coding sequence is TGTGCCAGCAGTTTAGCTAGGACACGACAATACTACAATGAGCAGTTCTTC. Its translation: CASSLARTRQYYNEQFF.

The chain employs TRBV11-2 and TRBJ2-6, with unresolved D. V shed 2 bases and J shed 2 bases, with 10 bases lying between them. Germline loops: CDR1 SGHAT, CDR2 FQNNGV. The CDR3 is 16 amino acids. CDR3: CASSLILATGANVLTF. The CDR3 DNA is TGTGCCAGCAGCTTAATACTGGCGACTGGGGCCAACGTCCTGACTTTC.

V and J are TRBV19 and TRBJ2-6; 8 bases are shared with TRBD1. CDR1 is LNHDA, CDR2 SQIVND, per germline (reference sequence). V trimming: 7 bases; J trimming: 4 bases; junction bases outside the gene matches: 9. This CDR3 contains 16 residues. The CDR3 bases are TGTGCCAGTACTCAAGGGACAGGCGGCGGGGCCAACGTCCTGACTTTC. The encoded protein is CASTQGTGGGANVLTF.

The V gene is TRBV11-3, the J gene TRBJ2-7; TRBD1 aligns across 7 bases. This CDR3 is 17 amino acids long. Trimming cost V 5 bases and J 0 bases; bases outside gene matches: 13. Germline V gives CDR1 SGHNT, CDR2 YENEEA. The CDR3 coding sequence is TGTGCCAGCAGCCCACACCGAATTGGGGACAGCTCCTACGAGCAGTACTTC. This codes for CASSPHRIGDSSYEQYF.

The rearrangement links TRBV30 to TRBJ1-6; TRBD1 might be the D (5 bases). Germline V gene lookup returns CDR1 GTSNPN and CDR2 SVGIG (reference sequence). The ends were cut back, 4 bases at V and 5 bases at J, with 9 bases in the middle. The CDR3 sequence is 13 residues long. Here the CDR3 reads CAWIPGNNSPLHF. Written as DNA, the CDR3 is TGTGCCTGGATCCCAGGGAATAATTCACCCCTCCACTTT. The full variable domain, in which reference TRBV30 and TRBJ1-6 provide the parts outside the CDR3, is SQTIHQWPATLVQPVGSPLSLECTVEGTSNPNLYWYRQAAGRGLQLLFYSVGIGQISSEVPQNLSASRPQDRQFILSSKKLLLSDSGFYLCAWIPGNNSPLHFGNGTRLTVT.

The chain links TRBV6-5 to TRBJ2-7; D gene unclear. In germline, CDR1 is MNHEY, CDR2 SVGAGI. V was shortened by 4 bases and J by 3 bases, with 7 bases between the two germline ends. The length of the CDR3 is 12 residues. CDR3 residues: CASSSAFYEQYF. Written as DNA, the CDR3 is TGTGCCAGCAGTTCGGCGTTCTACGAGCAGTACTTC.